The 26 T cell receptor beta chains in this list originate from one sample, sequenced in a study of neurological immune-mediated disorders. MiXCR, run by TCRdb on the 5' RACE reads, gives a single entry per CDR3 protein. Among 35,000 to 45,000 distinct CDR3 sequences listed, roughly 14% were seen once. The source material was PBMCs. Receptors originate from a woman in her forties or fifties with HTLV-1-associated myelopathy (HAM/TSP).

The CDR3 DNA follows: TGTGCCAGCAGTTCCGGATCGGGCAGGGGCTATGGCTACACCTTC. It is translated as CASSSGSGRGYGYTF. This chain connects TRBV6-5 to TRBJ1-2; possibly TRBD1 for D (6 bases). The CDR3 covers 15 residues. Germline-derived CDR1 and CDR2 are MNHEY and SVGAGI. Trimming took 4 bases from V and 4 from J, leaving 16 bases between them.

In this sample, this clonotype turned up many times. The genes are TRBV6-6 and TRBJ2-5; no firm D call. Germline V lookup: CDR1 MNHNY, CDR2 SVGAGI (reference sequence). V gave up 8 bases and J gave up 2 bases, with 9 bases separating them. The CDR3 contains 12 residues. The CDR3 spells CASSVGQETQYF. DNA for the CDR3: TGTGCCAGCTCTGTAGGACAAGAGACCCAGTACTTC.

This clonotype has ten or more counts. This chain uses TRBV7-2 with TRBJ2-2; D gene ambiguous. Germline CDR1 is SGHTA and CDR2 is FQGNSA. The CDR3 loop spans 17 amino acids. V shed 2 bases and J shed 6 bases, with 19 bases lying between them. DNA for the CDR3: TGTGCCAGCAGCTTATACTCTTCCTTCGGACGGGCCGGGGAGCTGTTTTTT. Its protein product is CASSLYSSFGRAGELFF.

This clonotype occurred many times. The chain combines TRBV5-4 with TRBJ2-2; D could derive from TRBD1 or TRBD2 (6 bases each). V was trimmed by 2 bases and J by 5 bases, leaving 10 bases between them. The germline CDR1 and CDR2 sequences are SGHNT and YYREEE (reference sequence). There are 14 residues in the CDR3. The CDR3, as DNA: TGTGCCAGCAGCTTACAAGGGGGGACCGGGGAGCTGTTTTTT. It codes for CASSLQGGTGELFF.

This clonotype was found many times. CDR3 residues: CASSSDREKTEAFF. Written as DNA, the CDR3 is TGCGCCAGCAGCTCGGACAGGGAAAAGACTGAAGCTTTCTTT. The chain combines TRBV5-1 with TRBJ1-1; 8 bases line up with TRBD1. Germline CDR1 SGHRS, CDR2 YFSETQ. With 3 bases clipped from V and 5 bases from J, the junction kept 6 bases outside the gene matches. The CDR3 totals 14 residues.

This clonotype was counted many times. V is TRBV28 and J is TRBJ2-5; no reliable D call. The CDR3 contains 13 residues. Trimming cost V 3 bases and J 7 bases, with 12 bases left between them. CDR1 and CDR2 (germline): MDHEN, SYDVKM. DNA for the CDR3: TGTGCCAGCAGTTTCGGTTCCGTGGGGACCCAGTACTTC. It codes for CASSFGSVGTQYF.

Many counts were recorded for this clonotype. This chain connects TRBV18 to TRBJ1-1, with 8 bases that match TRBD1. Trimming took 3 bases from V and 7 from J; bases not matched to a gene: 10. Germline loops: CDR1 KGHSH, CDR2 LQKENI. The CDR3 loop spans 15 amino acids. CDR3 nucleotide sequence: TGTGCCAGCTCACCCGGGACAGGAATGGCGGTTGAAGCTTTCTTT. Translation: CASSPGTGMAVEAFF.

This clonotype has ten or more counts. J is TRBJ2-3 and V is TRBV5-1, with 13 nucleotides matching TRBD2. The V gene end was trimmed by 4 bases and the J gene end by 4 bases; junction bases not matched to a gene: 6. This CDR3 spans 16 amino acids. The germline gives CDR1 SGHRS, CDR2 YFSETQ. DNA for the CDR3: TGCGCCAGCAGCCGTAAAACTAGCGGGGGGGCAGATACGCAGTATTTT. Translation gives CASSRKTSGGADTQYF.

This clonotype was seen at least ten times. The chain is built from TRBV20-1 and TRBJ1-1, with D unclear. Looked up from germline, CDR1 is DFQATT and CDR2 is SNEGSKA (reference sequence). There are 12 residues in the CDR3. The V and J ends lost 6 bases and 0 bases respectively, with 8 bases between them. The CDR3 loop reads CSATTLNTEAFF. The CDR3 bases are TGCAGTGCGACCACATTGAACACTGAAGCTTTCTTT.

This clonotype came up many times. V gene TRBV9 combines with J gene TRBJ1-1; TRBD1 agrees at 8 bases. The length of the CDR3 is 15 residues. Germline V gives CDR1 SGDLS, CDR2 YYNGEE. V was clipped by 3 bases and J by 1 base; unmatched bases: 5. This CDR3 is CASSAGQGSNTEAFF. CDR3 DNA: TGTGCCAGCAGCGCCGGACAGGGTTCGAACACTGAAGCTTTCTTT. The variable domain in full, with the rest retrieved from reference TRBV9 and TRBJ1-1, is DSGVTQTPKHLITATGQRVTLRCSPRSGDLSVYWYQQSLDQGLQFLIQYYNGEERAKGNILERFSAQQFPDLHSELNLSSLELGDSALYFCASSAGQGSNTEAFFGQGTRLTVV.

This clonotype has at least ten counts. V and J are TRBV6-5 and TRBJ2-3; D call uncertain. CDR3 length: 15 amino acids. V shed 2 bases and J shed 2 bases, with 11 bases lying between them. Germline CDR1 MNHEY, CDR2 SVGAGI. CDR3 amino acids: CASSYRNRATDTQYF. CDR3 DNA: TGTGCCAGCAGTTACCGGAACCGGGCCACAGATACGCAGTATTTT.

This clonotype was seen ten or more times. This chain joins TRBV6-2 or TRBV6-3 and TRBJ1-5; TRBD1 is a possible D gene (6 bases). The CDR3 sequence is 17 residues long. Germline V gene sequence: CDR1 MNHEY, CDR2 SVGEGT. The germline V and J ends were trimmed by 4 bases and 2 bases, with 18 bases remaining between them. In nucleotides, the CDR3 is TGTGCCAGCAGTTCCGGGACACGGGTGGTTGGCAATCAGCCCCAGCATTTT. Translation: CASSSGTRVVGNQPQHF.

This clonotype was observed at least ten times. CDR3 amino acids: CASSPGTGKWSYTF. The CDR3 DNA reads TGTGCCAGCAGCCCAGGGACAGGGAAGTGGAGCTACACCTTC. This rearrangement joins TRBV3-1 to TRBJ1-2, with 9 nucleotides matching TRBD1. CDR3 length: 14 residues. V was pared by 4 bases and J by 9 bases, with 9 bases of the junction left unmatched. CDR1 is LGHDT, CDR2 YNNKEL, per germline (reference sequence).

At least ten counts were recorded for this clonotype. DNA of the CDR3: TGCGCCAGCAGCTTGGGACGGTTTTATGGCTACACCTTC. This encodes CASSLGRFYGYTF. The rearrangement joins TRBV5-1 to TRBJ1-2; D is undetermined. The CDR3 loop spans 13 amino acids. The germline V gene encodes CDR1 SGHRS and CDR2 YFSETQ. V lost 0 bases and J 5 bases, leaving 8 bases between the germline ends.

On this clonotype itself: This may come from a read error, since a much larger clone is one base off. This rearrangement joins TRBV25-1 to TRBJ1-1; the D is unclear. The CDR3 is 14 residues long. Germline V CDR1 and CDR2: MGHDK, SYGVNS. The DNA for the CDR3 is TGTGCCAACAGTGAAACCCCTGCTACCTCTGAAGCTTTCTTT. Translated, it gives CANSETPATSEAFF.

The chain has TRBV2 and TRBJ1-1; the D gene is possibly TRBD1 (5 bases). Germline V lookup: CDR1 SNHLY, CDR2 FYNNEI. V dropped 6 bases and J dropped 0 bases, with 11 bases sitting between them. This CDR3 is built from 14 residues. The CDR3 sequence: CASSEQGMNTEAFF. CDR3 bases: TGTGCCAGCAGCGAGCAGGGCATGAACACTGAAGCTTTCTTT.

This clonotype has a count of ten or more. The chain combines TRBV7-2 with TRBJ2-3; no clear D gene. The CDR3 runs to 15 residues. Germline V gene lookup returns CDR1 SGHTA and CDR2 FQGNSA. Trimming left V 5 bases short and J 2 bases short, with 14 bases between. The DNA of the CDR3 is TGTGCCAGCAGCCCCCTTGGGCCCGTCACAGATACGCAGTATTTT. This codes for CASSPLGPVTDTQYF. Combining the CDR3 with reference TRBV7-2 and TRBJ2-3 gives the whole variable domain GAGVSQSPSNKVTEKGKDVELRCDPISGHTALYWYRQSLGQGLEFLIYFQGNSAPDKSGLPSDRFSAERTGGSVSTLTIQRTQQEDSAVYLCASSPLGPVTDTQYFGPGTRLTVL.

This clonotype has ten or more counts. The chain joins TRBV20-1 to TRBJ1-6; unclear D gene. Germline V CDR1 and CDR2: DFQATT, SNEGSKA (reference sequence). V shed 1 base and J shed 9 bases, with 10 bases lying between them. This CDR3 spans 13 amino acids. In DNA, the CDR3 is TGCAGTGCTAGAGGGGTGGGTGCTTCACCCCTCCACTTT. It specifies CSARGVGASPLHF.

Many counts were recorded for this clonotype. DNA of the CDR3: TGCAGTGCTAGACCTATCCGACAGGGATTCACTGAAGCTTTCTTT. The encoded protein is CSARPIRQGFTEAFF. The V gene is TRBV20-1, the J gene TRBJ1-1, with 7 nucleotides matching TRBD1. The CDR3 totals 15 residues. The trim removed 2 bases at V and 4 bases at J, leaving 10 bases unmatched. Germline CDR1 and CDR2: DFQATT and SNEGSKA (reference sequence).

This clonotype occurred many times. This chain joins TRBV15 and TRBJ2-3; 9 bases map to TRBD2. Germline CDR1 LNHNV, CDR2 YYDKDF (reference sequence). V shed 0 bases, J shed 2 bases, and the junction held 6 bases outside the gene matches. The CDR3 spans 17 residues. CDR3 amino acids: CATSRDIGGGATDTQYF. The CDR3 coding sequence is TGTGCCACCAGCAGAGATATAGGCGGGGGGGCCACAGATACGCAGTATTTT.

The table lists this clonotype with many counts. This chain connects TRBV20-1 to TRBJ2-6; 11 bases line up with TRBD1. The germline V gene encodes CDR1 DFQATT and CDR2 SNEGSKA (reference sequence). The V and J ends lost 6 bases and 1 base, in that order; junction bases with no gene match: 11. CDR3 size: 18 residues. The CDR3 region has the DNA TGCAGTGCCACTTCGGACAGGGGGCCTGGGTCTGGGGCCAACGTCCTGACTTTC. Residues: CSATSDRGPGSGANVLTF.

This chain links TRBV6-2 or TRBV6-3 with TRBJ1-1; D might be TRBD1 (5 bases). The V end lost 7 bases, the J end lost 4 bases, and 13 bases lay between the germline ends. The CDR3 runs to 13 residues. Germline CDR1 reads MNHEY; CDR2 reads SVGEGT. The CDR3 nucleotides read TGTGCCAGCACGGGGCGGGCCCGCACTGAAGCTTTCTTT. Translation gives CASTGRARTEAFF.

On this clonotype: This may be a read error: a much more frequent sequence differs by one nucleotide. The V call is TRBV20-1, the J call TRBJ1-4, with D perhaps TRBD1 (5 bases). CDR1 is DFQATT and CDR2 is SNEGSKA in the germline V gene (reference sequence). CDR3 length equals 15 residues. Deletions cut 4 bases from V and 4 bases from J, with 16 bases between. The CDR3 spells CSANGRGANNEKLFF. The CDR3 nucleotides are TGCAGTGCTAACGGGAGGGGAGCAAATAATGAAAAACTGTTTTTT.

Comment on this clonotype: This may be a read error: a much more frequent sequence differs by one nucleotide. The genes are TRBV7-8 and TRBJ2-1; TRBD2 might be the D (5 bases). There are 15 residues in the CDR3. V was pared by 6 bases and J by 0 bases, with 12 bases between. In germline, CDR1 is SGHVS, CDR2 FQNEAQ. Here the CDR3 DNA reads TGTGCCAGCAGATGGCGGGCTAGCTCCTACAATGAGCAGTTCTTC. This translates into CASRWRASSYNEQFF.

This clonotype was picked up many times. The gene calls are TRBV10-3 and TRBJ1-5; the D is unclear. V lost 3 bases to trimming and J lost 4 bases, with 4 bases between them. In germline, CDR1 is ENHRY, CDR2 SYGVKD. The CDR3 sequence is 12 residues long. CDR3 protein: CAISDSNQPQHF. The CDR3 DNA sequence: TGTGCCATCAGTGACTCTAATCAGCCCCAGCATTTT.

The sample holds many counts of this clonotype. The rearrangement joins TRBV6-6 to TRBJ2-3; D uncertain. Germline lookup yields CDR1 MNHNY and CDR2 SVGAGI (reference sequence). Trimming removed 4 bases from V and 1 base from J, with 6 bases in between. The CDR3 has 13 residues. CDR3 in amino acids: CASSFTGTDTQYF. The CDR3, as DNA: TGTGCCAGCAGTTTTACAGGCACAGATACGCAGTATTTT.